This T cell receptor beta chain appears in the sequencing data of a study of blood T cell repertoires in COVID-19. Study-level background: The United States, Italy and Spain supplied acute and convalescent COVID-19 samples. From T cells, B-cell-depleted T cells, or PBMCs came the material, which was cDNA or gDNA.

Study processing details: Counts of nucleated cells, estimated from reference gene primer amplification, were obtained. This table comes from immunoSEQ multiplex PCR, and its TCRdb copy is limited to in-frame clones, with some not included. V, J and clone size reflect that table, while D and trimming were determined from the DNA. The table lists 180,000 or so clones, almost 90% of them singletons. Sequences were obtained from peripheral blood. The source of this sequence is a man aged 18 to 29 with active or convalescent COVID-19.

CDR3: CASSTYYGLVNEQFF. For the CDR3, the DNA is TGCGCCAGCAGCACGTATTATGGACTTGTGAATGAGCAGTTCTTC. The chain has TRBV5-1 and TRBJ2-1; possibly TRBD2 for D (5 bases). The germline V and J ends were trimmed by 4 bases and 7 bases, with 18 bases remaining between them. This CDR3 is built from 15 residues. The germline gives CDR1 SGHRS, CDR2 YFSETQ.